This T cell receptor beta chain was sequenced for a study of STAT5B mutations in CD4+ large granular lymphocyte leukemia. In the source study's methods: A productive frequency of 2.59 x 10-5 was the lowest detectable. Using immunoSEQ multiplex PCR, the repertoire was profiled, and TCRdb retains in-frame clones only, with some absent. V and J calls and clone size are those listed in that table; D and trimming were worked out from the DNA. The data show tens of thousands of clones, just under 75% seen once. Material for sequencing was CD4+ T cells from blood buffy coats. The origin of this receptor is a human donor in good health.

Here the CDR3 DNA reads TGTGCCAGCAGCGAGAGGGGAGACAGGGGATTAGGGTCTGGGGCCAACGTCCTGACTTTC. It specifies CASSERGDRGLGSGANVLTF. The chain uses TRBV9 and TRBJ2-6, with 8 bases lining up with TRBD1. The CDR3 loop spans 20 amino acids. Germline V gives CDR1 SGDLS, CDR2 YYNGEE. Germline trimming cut 3 bases from V and 1 base from J; bases unmatched to any gene: 15.